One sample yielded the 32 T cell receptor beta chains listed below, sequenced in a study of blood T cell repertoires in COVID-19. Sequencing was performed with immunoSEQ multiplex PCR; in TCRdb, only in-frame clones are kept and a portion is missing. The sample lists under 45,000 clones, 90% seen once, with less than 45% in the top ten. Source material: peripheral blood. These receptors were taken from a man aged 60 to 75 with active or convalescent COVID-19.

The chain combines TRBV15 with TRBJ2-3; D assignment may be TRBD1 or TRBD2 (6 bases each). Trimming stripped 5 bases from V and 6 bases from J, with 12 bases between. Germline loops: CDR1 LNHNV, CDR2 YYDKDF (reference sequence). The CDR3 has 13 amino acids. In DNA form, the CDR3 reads TGTGCCACCAGCGGAGGGGGGCGGGATACGCAGTATTTT. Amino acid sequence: CATSGGGRDTQYF.

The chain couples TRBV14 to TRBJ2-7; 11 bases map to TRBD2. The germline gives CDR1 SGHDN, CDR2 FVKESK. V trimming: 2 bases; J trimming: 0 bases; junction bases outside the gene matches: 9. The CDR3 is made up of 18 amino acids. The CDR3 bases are TGTGCCAGCAGCCAATTTGGGACTAGCGGAACGAGCTCCTACGAGCAGTACTTC. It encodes CASSQFGTSGTSSYEQYF.

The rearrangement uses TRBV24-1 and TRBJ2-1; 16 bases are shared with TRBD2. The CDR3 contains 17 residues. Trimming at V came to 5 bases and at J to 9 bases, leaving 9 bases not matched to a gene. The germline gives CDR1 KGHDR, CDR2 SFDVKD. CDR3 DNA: TGTGCCACCAGTGTTGGGACTAGCGGGAGGGCCCTTGGTGAGCAGTTCTTC. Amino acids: CATSVGTSGRALGEQFF.

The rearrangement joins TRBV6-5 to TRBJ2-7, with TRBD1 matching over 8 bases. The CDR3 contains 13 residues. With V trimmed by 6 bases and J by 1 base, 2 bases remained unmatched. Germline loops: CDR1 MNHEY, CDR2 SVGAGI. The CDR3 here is CASRGQGSYEQYF. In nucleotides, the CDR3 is TGTGCCAGCAGAGGACAGGGTTCCTACGAGCAGTACTTC.

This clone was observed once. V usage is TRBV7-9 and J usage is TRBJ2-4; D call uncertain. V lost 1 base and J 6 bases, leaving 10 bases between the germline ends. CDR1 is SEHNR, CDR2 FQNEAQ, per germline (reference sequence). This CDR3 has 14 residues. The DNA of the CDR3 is TGTGCCAGCAGCTTAGATGGCCGAGGAAACATTCAGTACTTC. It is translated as CASSLDGRGNIQYF.

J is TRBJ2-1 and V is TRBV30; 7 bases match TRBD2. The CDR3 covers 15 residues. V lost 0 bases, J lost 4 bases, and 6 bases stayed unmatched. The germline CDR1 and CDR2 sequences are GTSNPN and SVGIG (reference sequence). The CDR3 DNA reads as TGTGCCTGGAGTGTGCCAGCGGGGATATACAATGAGCAGTTCTTC. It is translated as CAWSVPAGIYNEQFF.

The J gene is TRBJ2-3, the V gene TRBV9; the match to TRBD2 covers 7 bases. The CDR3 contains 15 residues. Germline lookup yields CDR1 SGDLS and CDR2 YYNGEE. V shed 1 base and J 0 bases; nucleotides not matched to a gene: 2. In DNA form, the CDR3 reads TGTGCCAGCAGCGTAACAGCGGGAAGCACAGATACGCAGTATTTT. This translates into CASSVTAGSTDTQYF.

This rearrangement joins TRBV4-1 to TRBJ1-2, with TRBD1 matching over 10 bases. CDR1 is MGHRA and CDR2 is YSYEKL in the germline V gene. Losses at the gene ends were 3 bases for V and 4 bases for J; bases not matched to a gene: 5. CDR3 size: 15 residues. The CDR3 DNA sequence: TGCGCCAGCAGCCACCGCGGGACAGGGGCCTATGGCTACACCTTC. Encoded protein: CASSHRGTGAYGYTF.

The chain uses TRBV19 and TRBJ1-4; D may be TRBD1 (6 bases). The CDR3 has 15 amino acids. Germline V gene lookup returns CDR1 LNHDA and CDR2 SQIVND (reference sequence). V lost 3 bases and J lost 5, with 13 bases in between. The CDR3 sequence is CASSISGARNEKLFF. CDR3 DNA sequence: TGTGCCAGTAGTATTTCAGGGGCCCGAAATGAAAAACTGTTTTTT.

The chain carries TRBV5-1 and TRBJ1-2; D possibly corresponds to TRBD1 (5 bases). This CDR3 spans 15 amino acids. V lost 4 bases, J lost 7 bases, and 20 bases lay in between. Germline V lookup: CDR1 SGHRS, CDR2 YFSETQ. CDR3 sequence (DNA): TGCGCCAGCAGCGGACGAGGCAGGGCAACGCGTGGCTACACCTTC. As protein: CASSGRGRATRGYTF.

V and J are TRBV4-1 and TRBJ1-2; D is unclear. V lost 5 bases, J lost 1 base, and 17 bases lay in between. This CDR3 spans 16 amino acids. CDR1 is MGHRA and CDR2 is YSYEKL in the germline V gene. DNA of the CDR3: TGCGCCAGCAGCATAGGAGAGGTGAAGCTTAACTATGGCTACACCTTC. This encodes CASSIGEVKLNYGYTF.

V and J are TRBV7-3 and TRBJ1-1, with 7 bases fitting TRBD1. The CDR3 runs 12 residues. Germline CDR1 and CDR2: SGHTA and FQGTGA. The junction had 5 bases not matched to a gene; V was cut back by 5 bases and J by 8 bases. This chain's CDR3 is CASSESRGEAFF. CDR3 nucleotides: TGTGCCAGCAGCGAAAGCAGGGGGGAAGCTTTCTTT.

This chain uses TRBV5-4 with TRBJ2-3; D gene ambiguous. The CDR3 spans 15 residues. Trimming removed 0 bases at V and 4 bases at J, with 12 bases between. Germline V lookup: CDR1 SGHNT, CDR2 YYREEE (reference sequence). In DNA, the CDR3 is TGTGCCAGCAGCTTGGGGAGTCCGGCGGCAGATACGCAGTATTTT. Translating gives CASSLGSPAADTQYF.

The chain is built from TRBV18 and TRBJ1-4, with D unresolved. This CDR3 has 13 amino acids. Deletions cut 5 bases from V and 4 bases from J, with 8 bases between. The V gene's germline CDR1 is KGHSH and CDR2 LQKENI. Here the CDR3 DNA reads TGTGCCAGCTCAAGCTCGATTAATGAAAAACTGTTTTTT. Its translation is CASSSSINEKLFF.

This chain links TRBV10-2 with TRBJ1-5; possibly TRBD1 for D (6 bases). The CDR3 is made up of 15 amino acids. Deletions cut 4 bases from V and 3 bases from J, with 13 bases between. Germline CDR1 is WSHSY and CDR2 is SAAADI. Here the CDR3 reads CASSVNPGDNQPQHF. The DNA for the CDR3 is TGCGCCAGCAGTGTAAATCCAGGGGACAATCAGCCCCAGCATTTT.

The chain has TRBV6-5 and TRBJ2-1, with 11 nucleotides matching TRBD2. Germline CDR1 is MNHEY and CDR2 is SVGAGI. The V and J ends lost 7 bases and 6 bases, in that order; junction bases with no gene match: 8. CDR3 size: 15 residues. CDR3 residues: CASTEGLAGGNEQFF. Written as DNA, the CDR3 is TGTGCCAGCACCGAAGGGCTAGCGGGGGGCAATGAGCAGTTCTTC.

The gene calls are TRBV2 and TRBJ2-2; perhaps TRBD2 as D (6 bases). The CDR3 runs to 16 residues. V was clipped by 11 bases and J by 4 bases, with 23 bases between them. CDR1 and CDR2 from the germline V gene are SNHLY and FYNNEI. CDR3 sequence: CAGSVAGFRATGELFF. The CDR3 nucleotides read TGTGCCGGGTCCGTTGCGGGGTTCAGGGCCACCGGGGAGCTGTTTTTT. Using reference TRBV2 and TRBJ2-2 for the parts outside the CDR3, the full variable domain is EPEVTQTPSHQVTQMGQEVILRCVPISNHLYFYWYRQILGQKVEFLVSFYNNEISEKSEIFDDQFSVERPDGSNFTLKIRSTKLEDSAMYFCAGSVAGFRATGELFFGEGSRLTVL.

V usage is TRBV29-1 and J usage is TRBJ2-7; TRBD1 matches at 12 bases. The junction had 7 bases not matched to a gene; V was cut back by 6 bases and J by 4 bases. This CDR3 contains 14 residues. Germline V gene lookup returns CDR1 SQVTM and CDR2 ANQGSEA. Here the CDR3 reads CSVAGDRGQYEQYF. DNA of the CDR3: TGCAGCGTCGCTGGGGACAGGGGGCAATACGAGCAGTACTTC.

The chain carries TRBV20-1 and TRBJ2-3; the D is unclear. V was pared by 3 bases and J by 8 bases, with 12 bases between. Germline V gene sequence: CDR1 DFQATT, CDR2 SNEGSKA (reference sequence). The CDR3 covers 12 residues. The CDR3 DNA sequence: TGCAGTGCTAGTCCGCCCCACAGTACGCAGTATTTT. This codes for CSASPPHSTQYF.

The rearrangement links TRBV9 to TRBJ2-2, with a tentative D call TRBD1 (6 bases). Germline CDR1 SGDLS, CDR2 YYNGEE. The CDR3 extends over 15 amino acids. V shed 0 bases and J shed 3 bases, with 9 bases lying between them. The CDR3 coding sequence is TGTGCCAGCAGCGTAGGGGGGCAGTACACCGGGGAGCTGTTTTTT. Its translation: CASSVGGQYTGELFF.

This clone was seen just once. This chain's CDR3 is CASRGPRLLYF. The CDR3 region has the DNA TGCGCCAGCAGGGGGCCCCGGCTATTGTATTTT. The chain carries TRBV5-1 and TRBJ2-3, with a weak D call TRBD1 (5 bases). The CDR3 consists of 11 residues. Germline V gene sequence: CDR1 SGHRS, CDR2 YFSETQ. The V gene lost 5 bases and the J gene lost 14 bases, with 15 bases spanning the gap.

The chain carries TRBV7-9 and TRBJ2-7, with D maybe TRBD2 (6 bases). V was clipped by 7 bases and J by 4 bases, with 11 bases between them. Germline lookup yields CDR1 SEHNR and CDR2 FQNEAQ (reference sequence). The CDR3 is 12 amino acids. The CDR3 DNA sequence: TGTGCCAGCACGCAGGACTATTACGAGCAGTACTTC. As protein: CASTQDYYEQYF.

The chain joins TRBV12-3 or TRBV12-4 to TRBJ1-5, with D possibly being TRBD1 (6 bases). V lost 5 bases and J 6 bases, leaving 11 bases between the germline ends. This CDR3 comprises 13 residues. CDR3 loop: CASSNTGFQPQHF. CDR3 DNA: TGTGCCAGCAGTAATACAGGGTTTCAGCCCCAGCATTTT.

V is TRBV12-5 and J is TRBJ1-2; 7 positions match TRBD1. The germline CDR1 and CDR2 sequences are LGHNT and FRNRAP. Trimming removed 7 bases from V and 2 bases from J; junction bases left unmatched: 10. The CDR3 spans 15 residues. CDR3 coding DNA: TGTGCTAGTGCCCCACAGGGGAAGGGCAACTATGGCTACACCTTC. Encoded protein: CASAPQGKGNYGYTF.

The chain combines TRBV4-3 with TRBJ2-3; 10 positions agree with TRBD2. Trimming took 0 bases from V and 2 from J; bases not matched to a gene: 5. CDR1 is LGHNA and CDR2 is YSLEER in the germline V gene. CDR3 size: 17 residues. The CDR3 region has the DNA TGCGCCAGCAGCCAAGATCGGACTAGCGGACACACAGATACGCAGTATTTT. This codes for CASSQDRTSGHTDTQYF.

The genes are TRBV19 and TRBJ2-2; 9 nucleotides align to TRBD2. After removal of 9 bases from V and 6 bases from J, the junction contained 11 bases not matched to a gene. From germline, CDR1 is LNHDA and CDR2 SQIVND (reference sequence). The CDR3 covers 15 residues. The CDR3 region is CASPGLATQPGELFF. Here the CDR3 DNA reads TGTGCCAGCCCCGGACTAGCGACCCAACCCGGGGAGCTGTTTTTT.

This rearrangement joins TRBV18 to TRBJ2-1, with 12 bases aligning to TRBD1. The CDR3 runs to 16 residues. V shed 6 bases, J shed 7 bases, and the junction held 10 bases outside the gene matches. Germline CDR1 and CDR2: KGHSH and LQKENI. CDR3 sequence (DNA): TGTGCCAGCTCCTCCACCGGGACAGGGGGCTGGAATGAGCAGTTCTTC. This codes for CASSSTGTGGWNEQFF. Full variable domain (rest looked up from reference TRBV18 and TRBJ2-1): NAGVMQNPRHLVRRRGQEARLRCSPMKGHSHVYWYRQLPEEGLKFMVYLQKENIIDESGMPKERFSAEFPKEGPSILRIQQVVRGDSAAYFCASSSTGTGGWNEQFFGPGTRLTVL.

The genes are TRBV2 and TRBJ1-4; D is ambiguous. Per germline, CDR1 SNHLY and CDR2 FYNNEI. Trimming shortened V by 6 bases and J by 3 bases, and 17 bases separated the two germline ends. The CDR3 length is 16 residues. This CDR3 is CASSRAGRLANEKLFF. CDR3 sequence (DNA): TGTGCCAGCAGCCGAGCGGGCAGACTCGCTAATGAAAAACTGTTTTTT.

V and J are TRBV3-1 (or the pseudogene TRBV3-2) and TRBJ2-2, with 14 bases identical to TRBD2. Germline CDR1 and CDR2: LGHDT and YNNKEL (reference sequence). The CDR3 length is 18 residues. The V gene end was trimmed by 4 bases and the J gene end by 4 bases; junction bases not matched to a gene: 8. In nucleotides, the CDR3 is TGTGCCAGCAGCCCTGGACTAGCGGGGGGACGGGGCACCGGGGAGCTGTTTTTT. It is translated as CASSPGLAGGRGTGELFF.

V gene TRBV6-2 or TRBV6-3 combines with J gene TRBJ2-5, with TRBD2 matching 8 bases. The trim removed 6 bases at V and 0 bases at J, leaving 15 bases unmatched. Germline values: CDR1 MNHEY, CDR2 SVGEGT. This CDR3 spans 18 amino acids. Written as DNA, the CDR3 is TGTGCCAGCAGCCTATCCCTCGCCCAGCGGGAGTACCAAGAGACCCAGTACTTC. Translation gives CASSLSLAQREYQETQYF.

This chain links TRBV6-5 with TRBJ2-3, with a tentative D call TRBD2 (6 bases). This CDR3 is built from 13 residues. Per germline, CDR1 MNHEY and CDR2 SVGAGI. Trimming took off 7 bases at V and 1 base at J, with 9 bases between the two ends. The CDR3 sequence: CASIASGTDTQYF. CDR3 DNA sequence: TGTGCCAGCATCGCTAGCGGCACAGATACGCAGTATTTT.

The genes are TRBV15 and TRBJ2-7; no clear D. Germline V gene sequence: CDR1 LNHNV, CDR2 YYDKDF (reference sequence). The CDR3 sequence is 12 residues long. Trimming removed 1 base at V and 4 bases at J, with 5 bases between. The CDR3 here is CATSRGAYEQYF. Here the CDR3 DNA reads TGTGCCACCAGCAGAGGTGCGTACGAGCAGTACTTC.